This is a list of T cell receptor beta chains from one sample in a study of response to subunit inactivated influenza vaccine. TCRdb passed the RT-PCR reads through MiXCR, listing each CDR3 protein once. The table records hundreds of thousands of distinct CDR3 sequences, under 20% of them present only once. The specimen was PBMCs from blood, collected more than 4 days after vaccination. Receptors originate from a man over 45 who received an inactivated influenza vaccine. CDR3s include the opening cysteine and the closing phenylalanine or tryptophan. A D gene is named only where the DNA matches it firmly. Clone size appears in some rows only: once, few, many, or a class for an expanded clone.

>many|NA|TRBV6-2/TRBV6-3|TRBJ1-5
TGTGCCAGCAGTCCCCCCCGGACTTTGAGCAATCAGCCCCAGCATTTT
CASSPPRTLSNQPQHF
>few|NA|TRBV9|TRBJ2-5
TGTGCCAGCAGCGTAAACCCACGGGAGACCCAGTACTTC
CASSVNPRETQYF
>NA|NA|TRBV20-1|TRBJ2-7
TGCAGTGCTAGATTCGGCCCAGGGGTCCCCTACGAGCAGTACTTC
CSARFGPGVPYEQYF
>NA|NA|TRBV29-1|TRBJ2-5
TGCAGCGTCGATAAAACAGGGGGGGTTCGTGGGACCCAGTACTTC
CSVDKTGGVRGTQYF
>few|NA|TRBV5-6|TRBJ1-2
TGTGAACGTAACTATGGCTACACCTTC
CERNYGYTF
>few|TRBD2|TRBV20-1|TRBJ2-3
TGCAGTGCTAGAGGGGGACTAGCGGGAGCGGATACGCAGTATTTT
CSARGGLAGADTQYF
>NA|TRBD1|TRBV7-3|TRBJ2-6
TGTGCCAGCAGCTTAATGGACAGGGGCCGATCTGGGGCCAACGTCCTGACTTTC
CASSLMDRGRSGANVLTF
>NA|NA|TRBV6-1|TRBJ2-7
TGTGCCAGCAGTGAAGGGCTATCCCTGGGGGAGCAGTACTTC
CASSEGLSLGEQYF
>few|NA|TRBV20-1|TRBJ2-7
TGCAGTGCTCATACGGGACAAGCCTACGAGCAGTACTTC
CSAHTGQAYEQYF
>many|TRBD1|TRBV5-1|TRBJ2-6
TGCGCCAGCAGCAAAACCGGGACAGGGGCTGGGGCCAACGTCCTGACTTTC
CASSKTGTGAGANVLTF
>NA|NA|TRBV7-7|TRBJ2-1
TGTGCCAGCAGCGCGGCCGCGGACCTATACAATGAGCAGTTCTTC
CASSAAADLYNEQFF
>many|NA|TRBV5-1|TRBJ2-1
TGCGCCAGCAGCTTGGAGGGGGTCTCCTACAATGAGCAGTTCTTC
CASSLEGVSYNEQFF
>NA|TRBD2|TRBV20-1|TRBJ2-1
TGCAGTGCTAGGGAGCGGGGGGGTAGCTATGAGCAGTTCTTC
CSARERGGSYEQFF
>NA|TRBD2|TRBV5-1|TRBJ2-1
TGCGCCAGCAGCTTCGAGACTAGCGGGTACAATGAGCAGTTCTTC
CASSFETSGYNEQFF
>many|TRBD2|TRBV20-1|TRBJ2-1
TGCAGTGCCATCCATGTGCGCGGGAGTAATGAGCAGTTCTTC
CSAIHVRGSNEQFF
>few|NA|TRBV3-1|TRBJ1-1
TGTGCCAGCAGCTTGGGACGGACTTCCACTGAAGCTTTCTTT
CASSLGRTSTEAFF
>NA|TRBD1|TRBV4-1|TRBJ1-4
TGCGCCAGCAGCCCGTCCACGACAGGGTCTGCAAAACTGTTTTTT
CASSPSTTGSAKLFF
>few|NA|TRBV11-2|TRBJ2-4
TGTGCCAGCAGCCTCAAACGGGATGGACTACCGAGGGACAGTGGGGAAAACATTCAGTACTTC
CASSLKRDGLPRDSGENIQYF
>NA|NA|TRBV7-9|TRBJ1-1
TGTGCCAGCAGCTTTACGTTGGAGACTGAAGCTTTCTTT
CASSFTLETEAFF
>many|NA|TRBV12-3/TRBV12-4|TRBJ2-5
TGTGCCAGCACCCAGCAGGGGCTCGGGACCCAGTACTTC
CASTQQGLGTQYF
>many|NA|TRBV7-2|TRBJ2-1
TGTGCCAGCAGCTTTAGGACCAGGAATGAGCAGTTCTTC
CASSFRTRNEQFF
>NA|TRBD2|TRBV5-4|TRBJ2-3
TGTGCCAGCAAGGCTAGCGGGACAGATACGCAGTATTTT
CASKASGTDTQYF
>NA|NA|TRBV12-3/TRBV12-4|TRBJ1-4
TGTGCCAGCAGCGGCTTTCTTGGTGAAAAACTGTTTTTT
CASSGFLGEKLFF
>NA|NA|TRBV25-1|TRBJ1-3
TGTGCCAGCAGTGAATCCCGGACATTGAGCTCTGGAAACACCATATATTTT
CASSESRTLSSGNTIYF
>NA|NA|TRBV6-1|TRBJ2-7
TGTGCCAGCAGTCTGGGGTCCTTCGAGCAGTACTTC
CASSLGSFEQYF
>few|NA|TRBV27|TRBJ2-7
TGTGCCAGCAGTTTTCGGGTGAAGTACGAGCAGTACTTC
CASSFRVKYEQYF
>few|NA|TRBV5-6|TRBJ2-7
TGTGCCAGCAGCTTCCTTAAGGGGGGCGGCTACGAGCAGTACTTC
CASSFLKGGGYEQYF
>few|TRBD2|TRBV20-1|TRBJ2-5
TGCAGTGCTAGAAGTTCCAGGTTGGCTAGCGGGGGGGATATGAAGACCCAGTACTTC
CSARSSRLASGGDMKTQYF
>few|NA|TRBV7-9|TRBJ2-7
TGTGCCAGCAGCTTAAGGTCGGGCGAGCAGTACTTC
CASSLRSGEQYF
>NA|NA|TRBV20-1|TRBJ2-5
TGCAGTGCTAGCAAAGAACTAGACCAAGAGACCCAGTACTTC
CSASKELDQETQYF
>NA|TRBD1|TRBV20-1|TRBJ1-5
TGCAGTGCTAGGCCGAACTGGGACAGAGGGACCCGGAATCAGCCCCAGCATTTT
CSARPNWDRGTRNQPQHF
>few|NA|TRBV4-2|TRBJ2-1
TGTGCCAGCAGCCAAGATTTGGCGGGCCCATCCTACAATGAGCAGTTCTTC
CASSQDLAGPSYNEQFF
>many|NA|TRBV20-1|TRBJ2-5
TGCAGTGCTAGAGGGCCTAGCTGGTACCAAGAGACCCAGTACTTC
CSARGPSWYQETQYF
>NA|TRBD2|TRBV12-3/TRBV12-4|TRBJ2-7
TGTGCCAGCCCCCCCTTTCGCGGGAGCGAGTACGAGCAGTACTTC
CASPPFRGSEYEQYF
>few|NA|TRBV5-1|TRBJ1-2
TGCGCCAGCAGCTCAGCCGGGACTGCAGCCGGCTACACCTTC
CASSSAGTAAGYTF
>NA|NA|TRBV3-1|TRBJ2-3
TGTGCCAGCACTCATGGTACTAGCACAGATACGCAGTATTTT
CASTHGTSTDTQYF